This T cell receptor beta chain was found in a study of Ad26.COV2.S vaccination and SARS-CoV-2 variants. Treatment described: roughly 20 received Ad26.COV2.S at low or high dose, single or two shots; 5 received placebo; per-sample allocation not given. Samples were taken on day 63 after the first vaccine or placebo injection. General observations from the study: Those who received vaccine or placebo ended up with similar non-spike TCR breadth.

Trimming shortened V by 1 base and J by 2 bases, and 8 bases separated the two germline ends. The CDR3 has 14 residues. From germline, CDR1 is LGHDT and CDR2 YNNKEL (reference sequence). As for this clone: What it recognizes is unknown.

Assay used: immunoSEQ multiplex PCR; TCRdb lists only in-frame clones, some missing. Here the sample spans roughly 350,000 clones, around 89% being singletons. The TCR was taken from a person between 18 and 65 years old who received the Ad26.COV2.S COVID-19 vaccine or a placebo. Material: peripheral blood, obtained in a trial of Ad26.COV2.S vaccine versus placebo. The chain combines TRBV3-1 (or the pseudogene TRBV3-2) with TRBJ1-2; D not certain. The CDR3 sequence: CASSQGRLNYGYTF. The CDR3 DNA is TGTGCCAGCAGCCAAGGCAGACTGAACTATGGCTACACCTTC.